This T cell receptor beta chain derives from a study of cytomegalovirus exposure and HLA in healthy donors. Study conclusions and caveats: What TCR beta sequences reportedly achieved was accurate prediction of HLA-A and HLA-B alleles in most subjects. Another analysis was done later, and it associated more than 15,000 TCR beta sequences with HLA alleles at 0.05 false discovery rate. In a later analysis, TCR beta V- and J-gene trimming showed a link to a missense DCLRE1C variant.

The PCR had 60 Vbeta and 13 Jbeta primers. The data were produced by immunoSEQ multiplex PCR, yet TCRdb's version contains in-frame clones alone and is incomplete. The sample consists of about 200,000 clones, 82% of them appearing once. Donors likely had unrecorded immune exposures despite being nominally healthy when sampled. The length of the CDR3 is 17 residues. Germline V gives CDR1 LGHNA, CDR2 YNFKEQ. The V segment lost 0 bases and the J segment 4 bases; nucleotides outside the gene matches: 8. Concerning this clone itself: The antigen is not known.

This receptor was identified in a woman between 35 and 50 years old in good health and CMV-seronegative. The chain employs TRBV4-2 and TRBJ2-3, with 9 bases identical to TRBD2. Source material: PBMCs. The chain's CDR3 is CASSQDGGSGRADTQYF. CDR3 nucleotide sequence: TGTGCCAGCAGCCAAGATGGTGGTAGCGGGAGAGCAGATACGCAGTATTTT.